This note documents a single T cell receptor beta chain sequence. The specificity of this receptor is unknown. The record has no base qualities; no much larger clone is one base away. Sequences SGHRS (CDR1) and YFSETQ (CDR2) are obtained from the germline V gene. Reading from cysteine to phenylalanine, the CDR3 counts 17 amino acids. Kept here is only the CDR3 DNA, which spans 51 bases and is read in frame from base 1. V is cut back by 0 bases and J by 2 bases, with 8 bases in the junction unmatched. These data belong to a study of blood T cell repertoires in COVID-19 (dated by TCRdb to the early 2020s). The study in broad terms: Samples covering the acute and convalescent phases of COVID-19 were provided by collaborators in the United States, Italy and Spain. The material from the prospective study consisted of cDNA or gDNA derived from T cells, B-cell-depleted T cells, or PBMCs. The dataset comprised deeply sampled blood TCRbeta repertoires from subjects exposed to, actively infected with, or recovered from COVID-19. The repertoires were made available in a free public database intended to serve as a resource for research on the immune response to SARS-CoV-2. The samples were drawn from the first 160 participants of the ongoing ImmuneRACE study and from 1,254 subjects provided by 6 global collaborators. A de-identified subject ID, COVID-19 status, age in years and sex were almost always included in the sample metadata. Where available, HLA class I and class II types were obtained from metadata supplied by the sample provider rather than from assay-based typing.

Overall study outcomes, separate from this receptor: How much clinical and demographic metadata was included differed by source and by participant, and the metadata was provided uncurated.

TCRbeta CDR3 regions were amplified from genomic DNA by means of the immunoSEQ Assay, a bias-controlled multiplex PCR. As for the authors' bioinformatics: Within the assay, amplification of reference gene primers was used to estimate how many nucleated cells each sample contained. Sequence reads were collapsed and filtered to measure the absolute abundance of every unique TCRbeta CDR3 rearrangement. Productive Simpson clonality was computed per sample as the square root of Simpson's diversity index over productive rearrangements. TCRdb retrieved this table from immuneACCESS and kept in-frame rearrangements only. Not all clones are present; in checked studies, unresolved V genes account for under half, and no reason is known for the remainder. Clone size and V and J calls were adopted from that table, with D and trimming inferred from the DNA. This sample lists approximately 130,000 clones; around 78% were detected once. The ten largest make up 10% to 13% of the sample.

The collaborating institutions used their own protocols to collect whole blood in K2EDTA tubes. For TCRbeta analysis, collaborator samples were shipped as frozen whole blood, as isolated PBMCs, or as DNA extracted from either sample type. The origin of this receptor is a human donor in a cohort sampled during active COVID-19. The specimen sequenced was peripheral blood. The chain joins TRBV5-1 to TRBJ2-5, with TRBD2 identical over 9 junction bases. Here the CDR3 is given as CASSLAFERGVQETQYF. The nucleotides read TGCGCCAGCAGCTTGGCTTTCGAGCGGGGGGTTCAAGAGACCCAGTACTTC. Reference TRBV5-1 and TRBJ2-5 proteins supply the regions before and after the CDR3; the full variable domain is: KAGVTQTPRYLIKTRGQQVTLSCSPISGHRSVSWYQQTPGQGLQFLFEYFSETQRNKGNFPGRFSGRQFSNSRSEMNVSTLELGDSALYLCASSLAFERGVQETQYFGPGTRLLVL.